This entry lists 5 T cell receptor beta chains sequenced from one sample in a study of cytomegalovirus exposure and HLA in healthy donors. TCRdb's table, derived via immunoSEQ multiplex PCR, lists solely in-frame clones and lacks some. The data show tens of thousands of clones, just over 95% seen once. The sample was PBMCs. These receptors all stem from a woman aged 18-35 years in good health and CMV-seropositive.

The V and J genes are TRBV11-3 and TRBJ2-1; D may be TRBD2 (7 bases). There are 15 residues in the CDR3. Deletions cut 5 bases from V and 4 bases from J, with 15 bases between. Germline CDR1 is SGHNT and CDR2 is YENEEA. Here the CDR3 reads CASSNEGGGYNEQFF. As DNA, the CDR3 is TGTGCCAGCAGCAACGAAGGGGGGGGATACAATGAGCAGTTCTTC.

CDR3 protein: CASSSANQETQYF. The CDR3 DNA reads TGTGCCAGCAGCTCCGCGAACCAAGAGACCCAGTACTTC. The V call is TRBV5-5, the J call TRBJ2-5; no clear D gene. Germline CDR1 and CDR2: SGHKS and YYEKEE (reference sequence). V shed 3 bases and J shed 0 bases, with 6 bases lying between them. The CDR3 runs to 13 residues.

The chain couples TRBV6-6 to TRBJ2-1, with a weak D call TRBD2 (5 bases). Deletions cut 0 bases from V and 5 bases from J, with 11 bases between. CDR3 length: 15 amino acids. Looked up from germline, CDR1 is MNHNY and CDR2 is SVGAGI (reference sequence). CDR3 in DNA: TGTGCCAGCAGTTACTCTGGAGGTGGCAACAATGAGCAGTTCTTC. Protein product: CASSYSGGGNNEQFF.

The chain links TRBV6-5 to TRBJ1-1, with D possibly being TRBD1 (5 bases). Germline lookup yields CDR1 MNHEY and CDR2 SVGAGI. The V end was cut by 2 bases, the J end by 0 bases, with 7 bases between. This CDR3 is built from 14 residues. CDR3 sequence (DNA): TGTGCCAGCAGTTACGACAGTTTGAACACTGAAGCTTTCTTT. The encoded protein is CASSYDSLNTEAFF.

CDR3 sequence reads: CASREYRGPSKQYF. In nucleotides, the CDR3 is TGTGCCAGCAGGGAATACAGGGGGCCTTCTAAGCAGTACTTC. The chain joins TRBV2 to TRBJ2-7, with 9 positions matching TRBD1. J was trimmed by 8 bases and V by 6 bases; bases with no gene match: 11. The CDR3 is 14 amino acids. The V gene's germline CDR1 is SNHLY and CDR2 FYNNEI.